Each of the 14 T cell receptor beta chains below was sequenced from the same sample in a study of T cell changes during pregnancy in multiple sclerosis. TCRdb keeps only in-frame clones here, not all; method: immunoSEQ multiplex PCR. The table has around 34,000 clones, 90% seen once; the top ten hold roughly an eighth. The source material was CD8+ T cells from peripheral blood mononuclear cells, sampled in the first trimester of pregnancy. The receptors were sampled from a female donor with multiple sclerosis, enrolled in a pregnancy study.

The CDR3 here is CASSLGAGYGYTF. In DNA form, the CDR3 reads TGTGCCAGCAGTTTGGGGGCAGGGTATGGCTACACCTTC. This chain connects TRBV28 to TRBJ1-2, with a weak D call TRBD1 (6 bases). Germline values: CDR1 MDHEN, CDR2 SYDVKM. The CDR3 spans 13 residues. Trimming pared 3 bases from V and 5 bases from J, leaving 10 bases between.

The chain couples TRBV4-3 to TRBJ2-5; 12 nucleotides align to TRBD2. The CDR3 length is 20 residues. V gave up 6 bases and J gave up 2 bases; unmatched junction bases: 19. CDR1 LGHNA and CDR2 YSLEER come from the germline V gene. The CDR3 DNA sequence: TGCGCCAGCAGACATCCCCTATTACGGCTAGCGGGAGGGACACAAGAGACCCAGTACTTC. Translating gives CASRHPLLRLAGGTQETQYF.

CDR3 bases: TGTGCCAGCAGCCTTAGCGGGAGTGAAGAGACCCAGTACTTC. Its protein is CASSLSGSEETQYF. The V gene is TRBV7-9, the J gene TRBJ2-5; 9 bases fit TRBD2. The CDR3 extends over 14 amino acids. Germline CDR1 and CDR2: SEHNR and FQNEAQ (reference sequence). V was clipped by 5 bases and J by 3 bases; unmatched bases: 4.

CDR3: CASSLAGTYEQYF. The CDR3 region has the DNA TGTGCCAGCAGTTTAGCGGGAACCTACGAGCAGTACTTC. The chain uses TRBV28 and TRBJ2-7, with D possibly TRBD2 on 6 matching bases. This CDR3 is built from 13 residues. The V end lost 2 bases, the J end lost 2 bases, and 7 bases lay between the germline ends. The V gene's germline CDR1 is MDHEN and CDR2 SYDVKM.

The CDR3 here is CASSLYNSYEQYF. In DNA form, the CDR3 reads TGTGCCAGCAGCTTGTACAATTCCTACGAGCAGTACTTC. This chain connects TRBV5-6 to TRBJ2-7; D unclear. CDR3 length: 13 amino acids. From germline, CDR1 is SGHDT and CDR2 YYEEEE. The V gene lost 1 base and the J gene lost 1 base, with 6 bases spanning the gap.

The chain links TRBV7-2 to TRBJ2-7; 7 bases are a match to TRBD1. Losses at the gene ends were 4 bases for V and 3 bases for J; bases not matched to a gene: 12. The CDR3 is 16 residues long. Germline CDR1 SGHTA, CDR2 FQGNSA. CDR3 protein: CASSSPYLGQDYEQYF. CDR3 DNA: TGTGCCAGCAGCTCACCATACCTTGGACAGGACTACGAGCAGTACTTC.

The V gene is TRBV19, the J gene TRBJ2-3, with D uncertain. This CDR3 is built from 13 residues. Germline V gene lookup returns CDR1 LNHDA and CDR2 SQIVND (reference sequence). V lost 7 bases to trimming and J lost 3 bases, with 11 bases between them. The CDR3 DNA sequence: TGTGCCAGTAATCCCCGGGTTACAGATACGCAGTATTTT. This translates into CASNPRVTDTQYF. The whole variable domain, filled in from reference TRBV19 and TRBJ2-3, reads DGGITQSPKYLFRKEGQNVTLSCEQNLNHDAMYWYRQDPGQGLRLIYYSQIVNDFQKGDIAEGYSVSREKKESFPLTVTSAQKNPTAFYLCASNPRVTDTQYFGPGTRLTVL.

The chain employs TRBV6-5 and TRBJ1-1; no reliable D call. This CDR3 is 13 amino acids long. The germline V gene encodes CDR1 MNHEY and CDR2 SVGAGI. The germline V and J ends were trimmed by 2 bases and 0 bases, with 4 bases remaining between them. The CDR3 bases are TGTGCCAGCAGTTACCGGGTGAACACTGAAGCTTTCTTT. Translating it yields CASSYRVNTEAFF.

This clone was seen more than once but under ten times. The chain combines TRBV6-4 with TRBJ2-1; TRBD2 agrees at 16 bases. The germline CDR1 and CDR2 sequences are MRHNA and SNTAGT. Trimming removed 2 bases from V and 9 bases from J; junction bases left unmatched: 1. The length of the CDR3 is 15 residues. CDR3 nucleotide sequence: TGTGCCAGCAGTGACGGGACTAGCGGGGGGGGTGAGCAGTTCTTC. It encodes CASSDGTSGGGEQFF.

The chain is built from TRBV4-2 and TRBJ2-7; perhaps TRBD2 as D (6 bases). The ends were cut back, 0 bases at V and 2 bases at J, with 14 bases in the middle. The CDR3 runs 16 residues. The germline CDR1 and CDR2 sequences are LGHNA and YNFKEQ. This chain's CDR3 is CASSQEGASATYEQYF. As DNA, the CDR3 is TGTGCCAGCAGCCAAGAAGGCGCTAGCGCAACCTACGAGCAGTACTTC.

V gene TRBV10-3 combines with J gene TRBJ2-2; 8 nucleotides line up with TRBD2. The CDR3 runs to 14 residues. Trimming took 10 bases from V and 5 from J; bases not matched to a gene: 9. The V gene's germline CDR1 is ENHRY and CDR2 SYGVKD. CDR3 loop: CASNSGMITGELFF. CDR3 nucleotides: TGTGCCAGTAATAGCGGGATGATAACCGGGGAGCTGTTTTTT.

The V call is TRBV6-4, the J call TRBJ2-3; 8 positions agree with TRBD2. CDR3 length: 15 amino acids. CDR1 is MRHNA and CDR2 is SNTAGT in the germline V gene. V lost 0 bases to trimming and J lost 4 bases; unmatched junction nucleotides: 3. CDR3 DNA sequence: TGTGCCAGCAGTGACTCGACGGGAGGGCCAGATACGCAGTATTTT. Amino acids: CASSDSTGGPDTQYF.

J is TRBJ2-7 and V is TRBV6-1; 8 positions agree with TRBD2. CDR1 is MNHNS and CDR2 is SASEGT in the germline V gene. V shed 10 bases, J shed 2 bases, and the junction held 7 bases outside the gene matches. The CDR3 sequence is 13 residues long. CDR3 in amino acids: CATSAGVTYEQYF. CDR3 DNA sequence: TGTGCCACCTCAGCGGGAGTTACCTACGAGCAGTACTTC.

The chain joins TRBV4-1 to TRBJ2-7, with D uncertain. The V gene lost 0 bases and the J gene lost 3 bases, with 12 bases spanning the gap. Germline V lookup: CDR1 MGHRA, CDR2 YSYEKL. CDR3 length: 15 amino acids. CDR3 DNA: TGCGCCAGCAGCCAAGAACAAAGTATGTACTACGAGCAGTACTTC. Its protein is CASSQEQSMYYEQYF.